The text below deals with one TCR beta chain. What it recognizes is unknown. Healthy people donating bone marrow made up the donors. The data originate from a study of cytomegalovirus exposure and HLA in healthy donors. Study outcomes and limitations: In a later analysis, the majority of CMV-associated beta chains seemingly showed HLA restriction. Reports credit the classifier with highly specific, highly sensitive diagnosis of cytomegalovirus status. Within an earlier analysis, most TCR beta V segments proved productive either about 87% or about 30% of the time.

The V gene end was trimmed by 2 bases and the J gene end by 4 bases; junction bases not matched to a gene: 7. There are 15 residues in the CDR3. In germline, CDR1 is SGHNT, CDR2 YYREEE (reference sequence). Researchers ran the PCR with 60 Vbeta and 13 Jbeta primers. Repertoires were generated with immunoSEQ multiplex PCR, while TCRdb's copy carries only in-frame clones and drops some. The data contain under 120,000 clones, about 70% of them singletons. The specimen sequenced was PBMCs. The clonotype originates from a man aged 45 to 65 in good health and CMV-seropositive. The rearrangement links TRBV5-4 to TRBJ2-7; 9 nucleotides line up with TRBD1. The CDR3 reads CASSFGGTGSYEQYF. The CDR3 region has the DNA TGTGCCAGCAGCTTCGGAGGGACAGGGTCTTACGAGCAGTACTTC.